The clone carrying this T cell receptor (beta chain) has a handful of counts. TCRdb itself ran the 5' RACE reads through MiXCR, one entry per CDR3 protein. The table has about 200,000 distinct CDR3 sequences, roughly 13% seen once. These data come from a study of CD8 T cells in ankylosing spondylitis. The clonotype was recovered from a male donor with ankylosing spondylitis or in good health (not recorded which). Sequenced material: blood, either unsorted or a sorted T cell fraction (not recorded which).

CDR3 loop: CASSLDGVGYTF. CDR3 sequence (DNA): TGTGCCAGCAGCTTAGATGGGGTTGGCTACACCTTC. The V gene is TRBV7-9, the J gene TRBJ1-2, with D unclear. CDR3 length: 12 amino acids. The germline V and J ends were trimmed by 1 base and 7 bases, with 7 bases remaining between them. The V gene's germline CDR1 is SEHNR and CDR2 FQNEAQ (reference sequence).